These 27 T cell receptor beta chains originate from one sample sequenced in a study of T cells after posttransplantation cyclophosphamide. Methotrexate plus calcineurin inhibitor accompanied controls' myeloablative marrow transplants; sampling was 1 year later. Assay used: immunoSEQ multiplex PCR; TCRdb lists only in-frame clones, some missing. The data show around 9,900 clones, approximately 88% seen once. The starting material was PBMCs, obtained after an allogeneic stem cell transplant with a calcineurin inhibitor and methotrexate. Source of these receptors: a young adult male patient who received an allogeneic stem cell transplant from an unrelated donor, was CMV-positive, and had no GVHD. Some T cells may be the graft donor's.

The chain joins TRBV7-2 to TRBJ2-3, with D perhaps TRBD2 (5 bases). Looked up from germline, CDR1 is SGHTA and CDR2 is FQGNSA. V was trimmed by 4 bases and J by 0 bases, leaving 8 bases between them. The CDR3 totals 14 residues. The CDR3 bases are TGTGCCAGCAGCTCGAGGACTAGCACAGATACGCAGTATTTT. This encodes CASSSRTSTDTQYF.

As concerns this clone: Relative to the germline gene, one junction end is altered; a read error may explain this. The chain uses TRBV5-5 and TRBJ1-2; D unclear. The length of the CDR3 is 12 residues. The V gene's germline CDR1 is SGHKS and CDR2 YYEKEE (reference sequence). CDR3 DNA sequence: TGTGCCAGCACCTTGCTGTCCTATGGCTACACCTTC. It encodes CASTLLSYGYTF.

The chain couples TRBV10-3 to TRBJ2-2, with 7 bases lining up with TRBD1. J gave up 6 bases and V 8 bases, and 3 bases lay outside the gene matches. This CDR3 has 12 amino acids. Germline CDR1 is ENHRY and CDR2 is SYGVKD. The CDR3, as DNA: TGTGCCATCCAGACAGGGTCCGGGGAGCTGTTTTTT. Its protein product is CAIQTGSGELFF.

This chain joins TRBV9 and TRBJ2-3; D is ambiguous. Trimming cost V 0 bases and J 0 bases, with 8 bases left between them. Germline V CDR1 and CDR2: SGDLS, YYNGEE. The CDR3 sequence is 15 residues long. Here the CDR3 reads CASSVDATSTDTQYF. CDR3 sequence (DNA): TGTGCCAGCAGCGTAGACGCGACTAGCACAGATACGCAGTATTTT.

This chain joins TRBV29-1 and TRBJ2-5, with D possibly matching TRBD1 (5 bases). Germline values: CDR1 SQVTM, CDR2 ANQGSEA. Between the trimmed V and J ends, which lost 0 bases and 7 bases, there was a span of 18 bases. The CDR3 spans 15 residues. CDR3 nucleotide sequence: TGCAGCGTTGAAGATCCGGCCCGGTATGGGGCGACCCAGTACTTC. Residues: CSVEDPARYGATQYF.

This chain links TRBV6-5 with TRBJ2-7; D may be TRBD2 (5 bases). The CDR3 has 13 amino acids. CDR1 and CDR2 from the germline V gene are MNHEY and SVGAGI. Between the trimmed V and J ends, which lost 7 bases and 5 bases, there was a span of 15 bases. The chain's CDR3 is CASTMPGEHEQYF. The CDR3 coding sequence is TGTGCCAGCACCATGCCCGGGGAGCACGAGCAGTACTTC.

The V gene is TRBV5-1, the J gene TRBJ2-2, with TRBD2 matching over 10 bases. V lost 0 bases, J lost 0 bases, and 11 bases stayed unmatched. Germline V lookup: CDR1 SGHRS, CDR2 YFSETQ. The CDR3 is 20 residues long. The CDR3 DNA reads TGCGCCAGCAGCTTGGCCTTAGTAGCGGGAGGTGGATCGAACACCGGGGAGCTGTTTTTT. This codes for CASSLALVAGGGSNTGELFF.

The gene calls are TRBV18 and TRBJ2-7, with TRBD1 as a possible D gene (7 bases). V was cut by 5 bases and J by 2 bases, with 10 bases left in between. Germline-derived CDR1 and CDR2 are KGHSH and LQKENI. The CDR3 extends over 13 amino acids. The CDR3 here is CASSAGQTYEQYV. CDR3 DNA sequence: TGTGCCAGCTCAGCGGGACAGACCTACGAGCAGTACGTC.

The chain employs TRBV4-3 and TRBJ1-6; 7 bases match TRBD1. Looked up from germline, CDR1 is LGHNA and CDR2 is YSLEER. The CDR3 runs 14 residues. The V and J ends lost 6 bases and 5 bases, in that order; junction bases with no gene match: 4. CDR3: CASSLGGDNSPLHF. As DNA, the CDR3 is TGCGCCAGCAGTTTAGGGGGCGATAATTCACCCCTCCACTTT.

In nucleotides, the CDR3 is TGTGCCAGCAGCTCATGGGGACAGCTCCCCTACGAGCAGTACTTC. It is translated as CASSSWGQLPYEQYF. The chain links TRBV7-9 to TRBJ2-7, with 7 bases lining up with TRBD1. CDR1 is SEHNR, CDR2 FQNEAQ, per germline (reference sequence). The CDR3 is 15 residues long. J lost 2 bases, V lost 4 bases, and 8 bases had no gene match.

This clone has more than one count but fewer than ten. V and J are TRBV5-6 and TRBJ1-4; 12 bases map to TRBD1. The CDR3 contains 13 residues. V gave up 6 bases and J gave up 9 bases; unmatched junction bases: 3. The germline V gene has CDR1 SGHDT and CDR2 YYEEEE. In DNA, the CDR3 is TGTGCCAGCACCCGGGACAGGGGGCAAAAACTGTTTTTT. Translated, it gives CASTRDRGQKLFF.

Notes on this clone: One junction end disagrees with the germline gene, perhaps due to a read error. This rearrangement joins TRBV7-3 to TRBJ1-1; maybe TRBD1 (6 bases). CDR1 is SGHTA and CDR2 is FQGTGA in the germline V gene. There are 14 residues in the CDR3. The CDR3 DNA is TGTGCCAGCAGCCCCGACAGGCAGAACACTGAAGTTTTCTTT. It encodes CASSPDRQNTEVFF. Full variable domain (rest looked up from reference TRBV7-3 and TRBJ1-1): GAGVSQTPSNKVTEKGKYVELRCDPISGHTALYWYRQSLGQGPEFLIYFQGTGAADDSGLPNDRFFAVRPEGSVSTLKIQRTERGDSAVYLCASSPDRQNTEVFFGQGTRLTVV.

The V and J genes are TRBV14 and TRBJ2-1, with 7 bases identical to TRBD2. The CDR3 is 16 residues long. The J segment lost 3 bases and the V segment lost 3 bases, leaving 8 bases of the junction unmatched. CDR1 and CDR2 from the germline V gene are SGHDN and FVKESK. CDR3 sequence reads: CASSHLSGKFYNEQFF. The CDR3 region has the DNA TGTGCCAGCAGCCACCTAAGCGGGAAATTCTACAATGAGCAGTTCTTC.

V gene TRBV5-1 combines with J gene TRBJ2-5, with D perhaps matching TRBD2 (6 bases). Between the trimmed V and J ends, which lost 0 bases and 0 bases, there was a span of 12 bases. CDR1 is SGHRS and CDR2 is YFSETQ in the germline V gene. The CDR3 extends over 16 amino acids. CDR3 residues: CASSLVASAYQETQYF. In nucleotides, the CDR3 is TGCGCCAGCAGCTTGGTCGCTAGCGCCTACCAAGAGACCCAGTACTTC.

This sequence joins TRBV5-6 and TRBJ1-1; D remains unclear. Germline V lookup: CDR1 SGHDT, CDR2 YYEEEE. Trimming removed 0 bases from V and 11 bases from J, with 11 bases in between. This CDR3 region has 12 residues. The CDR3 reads CASSLGGLRAFF. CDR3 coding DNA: TGTGCCAGCAGCTTGGGCGGGTTGCGGGCTTTCTTT.

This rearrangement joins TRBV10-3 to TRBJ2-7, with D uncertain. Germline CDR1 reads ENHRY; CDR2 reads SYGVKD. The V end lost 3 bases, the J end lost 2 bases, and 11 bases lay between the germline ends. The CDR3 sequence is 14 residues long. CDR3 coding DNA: TGTGCCATCAGTGAACCTACAGCCCCCTACGAGCAGTACTTC. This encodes CAISEPTAPYEQYF.

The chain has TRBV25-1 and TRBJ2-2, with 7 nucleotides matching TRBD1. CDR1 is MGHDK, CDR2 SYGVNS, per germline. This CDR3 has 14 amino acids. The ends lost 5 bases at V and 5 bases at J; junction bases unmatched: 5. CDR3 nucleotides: TGTGCCAGCAGTTGGACAGGTCGGACCGGGGAGCTGTTTTTT. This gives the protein CASSWTGRTGELFF.

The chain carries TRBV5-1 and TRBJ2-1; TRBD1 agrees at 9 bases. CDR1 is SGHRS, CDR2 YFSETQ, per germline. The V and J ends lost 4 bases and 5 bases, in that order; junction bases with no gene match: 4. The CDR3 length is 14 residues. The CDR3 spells CASSLRTGDNEQFF. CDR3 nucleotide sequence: TGCGCCAGCAGCCTTCGGACAGGGGACAATGAGCAGTTCTTC.

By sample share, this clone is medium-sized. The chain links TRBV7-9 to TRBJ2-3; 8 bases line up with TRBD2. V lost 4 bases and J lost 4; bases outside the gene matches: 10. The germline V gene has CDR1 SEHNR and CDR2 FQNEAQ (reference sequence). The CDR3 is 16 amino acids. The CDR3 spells CASSSLREGGADTQYF. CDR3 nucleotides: TGTGCCAGCAGCTCTTTACGGGAGGGGGGGGCAGATACGCAGTATTTT.

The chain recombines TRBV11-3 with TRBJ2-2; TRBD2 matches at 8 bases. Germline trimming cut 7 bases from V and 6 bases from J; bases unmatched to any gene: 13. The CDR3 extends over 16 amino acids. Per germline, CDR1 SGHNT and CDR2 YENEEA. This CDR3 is CASMRTGTSNAGELFF. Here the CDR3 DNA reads TGTGCCAGCATGCGTACCGGGACTAGTAACGCCGGGGAGCTGTTTTTT.

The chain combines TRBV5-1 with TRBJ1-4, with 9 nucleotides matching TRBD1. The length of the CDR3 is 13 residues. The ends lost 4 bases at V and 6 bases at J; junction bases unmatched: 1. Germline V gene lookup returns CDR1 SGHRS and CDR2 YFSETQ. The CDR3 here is CASSRDRDEKLFF. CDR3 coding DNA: TGCGCCAGCAGCAGGGACAGGGATGAAAAACTGTTTTTT. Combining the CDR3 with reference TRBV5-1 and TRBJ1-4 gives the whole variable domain KAGVTQTPRYLIKTRGQQVTLSCSPISGHRSVSWYQQTPGQGLQFLFEYFSETQRNKGNFPGRFSGRQFSNSRSEMNVSTLELGDSALYLCASSRDRDEKLFFGSGTQLSVL.

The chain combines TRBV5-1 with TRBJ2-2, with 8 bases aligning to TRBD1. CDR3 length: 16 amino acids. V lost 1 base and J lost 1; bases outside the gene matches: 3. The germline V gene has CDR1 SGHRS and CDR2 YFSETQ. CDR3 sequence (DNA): TGCGCCAGCAGCTTGAACGGACAGGGGAACACCGGGGAGCTGTTTTTT. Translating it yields CASSLNGQGNTGELFF.

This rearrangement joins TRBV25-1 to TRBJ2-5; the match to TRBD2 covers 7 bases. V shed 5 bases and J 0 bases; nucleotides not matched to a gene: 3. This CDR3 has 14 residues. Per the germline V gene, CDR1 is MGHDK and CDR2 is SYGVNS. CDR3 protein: CASSLGGNQETQYF. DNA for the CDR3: TGTGCCAGCAGTTTGGGGGGGAACCAAGAGACCCAGTACTTC.

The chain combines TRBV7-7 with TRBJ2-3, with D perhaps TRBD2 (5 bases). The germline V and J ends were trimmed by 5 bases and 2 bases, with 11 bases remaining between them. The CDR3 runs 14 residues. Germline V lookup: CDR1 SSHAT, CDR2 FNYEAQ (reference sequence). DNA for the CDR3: TGTGCCAGCAGCCCTACGGGAAACACAGATACGCAGTATTTT. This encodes CASSPTGNTDTQYF.

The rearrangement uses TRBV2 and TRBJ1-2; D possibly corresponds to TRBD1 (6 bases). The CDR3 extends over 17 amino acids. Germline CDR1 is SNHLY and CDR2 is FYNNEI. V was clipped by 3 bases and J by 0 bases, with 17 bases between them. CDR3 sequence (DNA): TGTGCCAGCAGTGATCGGCCAGGGGCGTTCACTAACTATGGCTACACCTTC. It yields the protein CASSDRPGAFTNYGYTF.

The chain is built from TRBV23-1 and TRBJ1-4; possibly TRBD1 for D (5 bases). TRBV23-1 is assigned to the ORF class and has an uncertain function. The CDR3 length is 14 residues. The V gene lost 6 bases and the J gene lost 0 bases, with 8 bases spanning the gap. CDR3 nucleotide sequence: TGCGCCAGCAGCCTACAGGCAACTAATGAAAAACTGTTTTTT. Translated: CASSLQATNEKLFF.

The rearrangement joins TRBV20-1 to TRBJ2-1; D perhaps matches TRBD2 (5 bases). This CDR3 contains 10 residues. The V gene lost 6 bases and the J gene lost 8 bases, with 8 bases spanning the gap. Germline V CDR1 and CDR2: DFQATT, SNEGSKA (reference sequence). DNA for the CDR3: TGCAGTGCCGGGGTATATGAGCAGTTCTTC. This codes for CSAGVYEQFF.